These T cell receptor beta chains were read from a single sample in a study of shared clonotypes between healthy human individuals. Profiled with immunoSEQ multiplex PCR; TCRdb holds only in-frame clones, not every one. The repertoire holds over a million clones, about 84% seen once, with around 0.6% in the top ten. Sample: memory CD4+ T cells from PBMCs. The receptors were sampled from a man between 18 and 35 years old in good health. Some clones in this sample may be carry-over from other donors' samples. Each CDR3 is given with its conserved first and last residue. Where a row states a size, it is once, few, many or the class of an expanded clone; other rows omit it.

CDR3 | J | size | V
CASSSTGTSGTDTQYF | TRBJ2-3 | once | TRBV5-1
CASSQVGGNQPQHF | TRBJ1-5 | . | TRBV4-1
CASSFGRNRDTQYF | TRBJ2-3 | . | TRBV28
CAWSVLGGDTQYF | TRBJ2-3 | . | TRBV30
CASSARDSLKTQYF | TRBJ2-5 | . | TRBV5-4
CASSGVRDAQETQYF | TRBJ2-5 | . | TRBV11-2
CASSLGGFSGNTIYF | TRBJ1-3 | . | TRBV7-2
CASSPGQDAEAFF | TRBJ1-1 | . | TRBV18
CAISESRTGYQETQYF | TRBJ2-5 | . | TRBV10-3
CASSLAGGLGYGYTF | TRBJ1-2 | . | TRBV5-8
CASSPPNEKLFF | TRBJ1-4 | . | TRBV7-2
CASSLRRGSDTQYF | TRBJ2-3 | . | TRBV10-1
CASSLAGDQETQYF | TRBJ2-5 | . | TRBV5-1
CASSSGGGRGKFF | TRBJ2-1 | . | TRBV7-3
CASSLGGSTNEKLFF | TRBJ1-4 | few | TRBV6-1
CASSGSPSTDTQYF | TRBJ2-3 | . | TRBV28
CASSITSSNTDTQYF | TRBJ2-3 | . | TRBV7-7
CASSAEAGGTQYF | TRBJ2-5 | . | TRBV27
CASSEEWSGRSYEQYF | TRBJ2-7 | . | TRBV6-1
CASRTSEMGFF | TRBJ2-1 | once | TRBV28
CASSFPGLAGGGELFF | TRBJ2-2 | . | TRBV7-2
CAWSPDPSREAFF | TRBJ1-1 | . | TRBV30
CASSLSPGTGELFF | TRBJ2-2 | . | TRBV7-6
CASSLTRETQYF | TRBJ2-5 | . | TRBV11-2
CASSRGQGSTEAFF | TRBJ1-1 | few | TRBV5-1
CASRALGYEGYTF | TRBJ1-2 | . | TRBV28
CAWGLGAKREGYTF | TRBJ1-2 | few | TRBV30
CASSQDGLTGNTEAFF | TRBJ1-1 | few | TRBV4-1
CASSRGVQETQYF | TRBJ2-5 | . | TRBV9
CASSVDSDRGREKLFF | TRBJ1-4 | . | TRBV9
CASSLGQGSSGANVLTF | TRBJ2-6 | . | TRBV5-1
CSVIGGKKVDEQFF | TRBJ2-1 | few | TRBV29-1
CASSPDRSQETQYF | TRBJ2-5 | . | TRBV11-3
CSVEGLAGGRGYNEQFF | TRBJ2-1 | few | TRBV29-1
CASSRQGAQETQYF | TRBJ2-5 | . | TRBV28
CASSPQAGPNEQFF | TRBJ2-1 | . | TRBV18
CASPPPTGTHNEQFF | TRBJ2-1 | . | TRBV28
CASSSNRAPRDTQYF | TRBJ2-3 | . | TRBV28
CAISEQGLAGAGELFF | TRBJ2-2 | . | TRBV10-3
CASSLNSVGGPFEQYF | TRBJ2-7 | many | TRBV7-3